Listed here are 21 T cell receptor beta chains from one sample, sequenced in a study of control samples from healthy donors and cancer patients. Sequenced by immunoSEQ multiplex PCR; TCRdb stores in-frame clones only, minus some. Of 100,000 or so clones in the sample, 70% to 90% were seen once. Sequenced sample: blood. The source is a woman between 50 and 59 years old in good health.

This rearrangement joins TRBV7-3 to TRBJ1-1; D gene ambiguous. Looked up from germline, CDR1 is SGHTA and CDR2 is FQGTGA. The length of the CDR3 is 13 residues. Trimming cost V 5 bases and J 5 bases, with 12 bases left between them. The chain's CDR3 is CASSPRSGTEAFF. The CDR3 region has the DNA TGTGCCAGCAGCCCCAGATCCGGGACTGAAGCTTTCTTT. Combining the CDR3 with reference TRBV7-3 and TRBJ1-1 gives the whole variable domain GAGVSQTPSNKVTEKGKYVELRCDPISGHTALYWYRQSLGQGPEFLIYFQGTGAADDSGLPNDRFFAVRPEGSVSTLKIQRTERGDSAVYLCASSPRSGTEAFFGQGTRLTVV.

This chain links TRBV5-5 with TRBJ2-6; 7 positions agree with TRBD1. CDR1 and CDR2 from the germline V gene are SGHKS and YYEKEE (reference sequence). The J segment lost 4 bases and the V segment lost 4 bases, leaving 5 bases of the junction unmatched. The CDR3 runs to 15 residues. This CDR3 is CASSQDRLGANVLTF. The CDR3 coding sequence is TGTGCCAGCAGCCAGGACAGGTTAGGGGCCAACGTCCTGACTTTC.

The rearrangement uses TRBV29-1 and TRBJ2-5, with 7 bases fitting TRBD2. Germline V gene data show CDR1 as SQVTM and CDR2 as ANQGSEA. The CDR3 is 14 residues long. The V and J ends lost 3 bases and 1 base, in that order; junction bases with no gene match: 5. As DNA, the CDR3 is TGCAGCGTTGACCCGCGGGGGACCCAAGAGACCCAGTACTTC. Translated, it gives CSVDPRGTQETQYF.

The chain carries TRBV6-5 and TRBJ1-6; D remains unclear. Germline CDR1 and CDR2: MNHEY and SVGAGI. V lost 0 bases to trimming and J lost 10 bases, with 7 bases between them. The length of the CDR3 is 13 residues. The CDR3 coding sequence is TGTGCCAGCAGTTACTCGAGGTTCTCACCCCTCCACTTT. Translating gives CASSYSRFSPLHF.

This CDR3 is CAGGTGGLGPQHF. The CDR3 region has the DNA TGTGCCGGCGGTACCGGCGGGCTTGGGCCCCAGCATTTT. The rearrangement joins TRBV19 to TRBJ1-5; D is uncertain. This CDR3 comprises 13 residues. Trimming shortened V by 11 bases and J by 9 bases, and 20 bases separated the two germline ends. CDR1 and CDR2 (germline): LNHDA, SQIVND (reference sequence). Based on the CDR3 plus reference TRBV19 and TRBJ1-5, the full variable domain is DGGITQSPKYLFRKEGQNVTLSCEQNLNHDAMYWYRQDPGQGLRLIYYSQIVNDFQKGDIAEGYSVSREKKESFPLTVTSAQKNPTAFYLCAGGTGGLGPQHFGDGTRLSIL.

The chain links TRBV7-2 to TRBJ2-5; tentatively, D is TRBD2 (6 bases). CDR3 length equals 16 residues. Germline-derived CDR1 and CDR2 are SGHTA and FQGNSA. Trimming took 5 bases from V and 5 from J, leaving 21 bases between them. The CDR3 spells CASSPLSAGTGETQYF. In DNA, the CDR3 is TGTGCCAGCAGCCCACTTTCCGCGGGGACTGGGGAGACCCAGTACTTC.

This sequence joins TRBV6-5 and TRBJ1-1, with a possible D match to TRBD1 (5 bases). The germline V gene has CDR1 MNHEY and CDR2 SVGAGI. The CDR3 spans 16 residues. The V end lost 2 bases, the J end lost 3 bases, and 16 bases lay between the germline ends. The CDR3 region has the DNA TGTGCCAGCAGTTACGATCAAAGTTGGGGGGACACTGAAGCTTTCTTT. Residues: CASSYDQSWGDTEAFF.

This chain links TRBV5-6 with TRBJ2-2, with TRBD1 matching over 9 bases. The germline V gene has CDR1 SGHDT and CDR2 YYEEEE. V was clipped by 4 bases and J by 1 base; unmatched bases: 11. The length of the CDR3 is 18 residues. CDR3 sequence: CASSGDRGIEGNTGELFF. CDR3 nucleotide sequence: TGTGCCAGCAGCGGTGACAGGGGGATCGAAGGGAACACCGGGGAGCTGTTTTTT.

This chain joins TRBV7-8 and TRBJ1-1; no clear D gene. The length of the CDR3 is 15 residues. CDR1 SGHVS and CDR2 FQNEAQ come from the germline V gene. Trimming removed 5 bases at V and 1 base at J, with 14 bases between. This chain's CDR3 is CASSESSTQNTEAFF. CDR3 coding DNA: TGTGCCAGCAGCGAATCCTCGACACAGAACACTGAAGCTTTCTTT.

This CDR3 is CASSLEGNSPLHF. DNA for the CDR3: TGTGCCAGCAGCTTAGAAGGGAATTCACCCCTCCACTTT. The V call is TRBV7-9, the J call TRBJ1-6; D remains unclear. Trimming cost V 1 base and J 7 bases, with 5 bases left between them. The CDR3 runs to 13 residues. CDR1 is SEHNR, CDR2 FQNEAQ, per germline (reference sequence). Supplemented by reference TRBV7-9 and TRBJ1-6, the full variable domain reads DTGVSQNPRHKITKRGQNVTFRCDPISEHNRLYWYRQTLGQGPEFLTYFQNEAQLEKSRLLSDRFSAERPKGSFSTLEIQRTEQGDSAMYLCASSLEGNSPLHFGNGTRLTVT.

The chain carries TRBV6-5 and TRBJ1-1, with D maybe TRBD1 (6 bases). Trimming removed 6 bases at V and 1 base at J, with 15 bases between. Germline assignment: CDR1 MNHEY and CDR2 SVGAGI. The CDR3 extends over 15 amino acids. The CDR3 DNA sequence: TGTGCCAGCAGCCTTTCCCCGGGACAGAACACTGAAGCTTTCTTT. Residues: CASSLSPGQNTEAFF.

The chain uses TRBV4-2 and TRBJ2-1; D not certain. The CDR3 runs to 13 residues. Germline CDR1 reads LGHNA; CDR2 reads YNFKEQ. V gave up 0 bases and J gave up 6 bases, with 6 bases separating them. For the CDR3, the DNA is TGTGCCAGCAGCCAAGACCTACTCAATGAGCAGTTCTTC. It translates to CASSQDLLNEQFF.

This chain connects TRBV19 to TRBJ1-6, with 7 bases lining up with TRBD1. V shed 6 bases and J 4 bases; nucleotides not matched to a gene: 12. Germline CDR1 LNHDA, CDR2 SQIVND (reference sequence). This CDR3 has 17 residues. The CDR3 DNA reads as TGTGCCAGTAGCTCGGGACAGCAGGGCGGGTATAATTCACCCCTCCACTTT. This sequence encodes CASSSGQQGGYNSPLHF.

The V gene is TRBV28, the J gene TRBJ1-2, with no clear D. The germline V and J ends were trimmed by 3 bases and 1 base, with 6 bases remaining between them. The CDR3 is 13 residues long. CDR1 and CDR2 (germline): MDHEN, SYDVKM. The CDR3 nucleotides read TGTGCCAGCAGTTTCCTCATTAACTATGGCTACACCTTC. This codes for CASSFLINYGYTF.

CDR3 DNA: TGTGCCAGCAGGGTAGCGGGAGCTGCATACAATGAGCAGTTCTTC. It codes for CASRVAGAAYNEQFF. This chain links TRBV5-6 with TRBJ2-1; the match to TRBD2 covers 9 bases. Germline V gives CDR1 SGHDT, CDR2 YYEEEE. J lost 4 bases, V lost 5 bases, and 7 bases had no gene match. The CDR3 has 15 amino acids.

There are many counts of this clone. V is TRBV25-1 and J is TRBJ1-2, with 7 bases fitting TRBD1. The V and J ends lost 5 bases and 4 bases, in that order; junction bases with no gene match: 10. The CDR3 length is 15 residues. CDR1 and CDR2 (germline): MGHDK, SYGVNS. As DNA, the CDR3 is TGTGCCAGCAGTCCACAGAACAGGGGATCCTATGGCTACACCTTC. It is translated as CASSPQNRGSYGYTF.

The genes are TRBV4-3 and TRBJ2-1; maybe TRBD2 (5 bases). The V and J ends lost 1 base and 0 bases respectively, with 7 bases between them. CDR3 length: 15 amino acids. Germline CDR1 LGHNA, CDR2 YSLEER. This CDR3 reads CASSQGRASYNEQFF. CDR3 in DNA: TGCGCCAGCAGCCAAGGGCGGGCCTCCTACAATGAGCAGTTCTTC.

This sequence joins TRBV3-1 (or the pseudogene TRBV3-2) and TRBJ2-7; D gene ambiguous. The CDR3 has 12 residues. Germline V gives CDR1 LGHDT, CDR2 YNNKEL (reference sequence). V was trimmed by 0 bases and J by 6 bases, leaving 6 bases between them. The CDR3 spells CASSQDQGEQYF. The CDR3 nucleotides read TGTGCCAGCAGCCAAGATCAAGGCGAGCAGTACTTC.

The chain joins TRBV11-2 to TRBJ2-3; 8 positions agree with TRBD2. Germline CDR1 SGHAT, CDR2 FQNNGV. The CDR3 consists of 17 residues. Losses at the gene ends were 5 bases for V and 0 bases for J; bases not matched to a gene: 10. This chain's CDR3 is CASSPPPLAVSTDTQYF. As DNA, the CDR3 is TGTGCCAGCAGCCCACCACCACTAGCGGTTAGCACAGATACGCAGTATTTT.

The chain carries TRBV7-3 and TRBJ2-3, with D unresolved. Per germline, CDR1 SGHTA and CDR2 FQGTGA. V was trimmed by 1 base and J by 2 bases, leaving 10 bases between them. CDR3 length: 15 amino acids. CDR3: CASSLIAFPTDTQYF. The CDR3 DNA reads TGTGCCAGCAGCTTAATTGCTTTTCCCACAGATACGCAGTATTTT.

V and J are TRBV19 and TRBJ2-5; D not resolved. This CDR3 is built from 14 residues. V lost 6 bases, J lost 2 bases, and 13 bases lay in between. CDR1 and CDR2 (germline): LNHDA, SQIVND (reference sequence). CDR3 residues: CASSTPGLQETQYF. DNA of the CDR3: TGTGCCAGTAGCACCCCCGGGTTACAAGAGACCCAGTACTTC.